A single sample gave rise to the 11 T cell receptor beta chains below, sequenced in a study of response to subunit inactivated influenza vaccine. TCRdb analysed the RT-PCR reads with MiXCR anew, one entry per CDR3 protein. Among 500,000 or so distinct CDR3 sequences listed, roughly 11% were seen once. Sequenced here: PBMCs from blood, sampled more than 35 days after vaccination. These receptors were collected from a man aged 45-65 years who received an inactivated influenza vaccine.

This sequence joins TRBV29-1 and TRBJ1-2; 7 nucleotides align to TRBD1. CDR1 SQVTM and CDR2 ANQGSEA come from the germline V gene. The V and J ends lost 3 bases and 3 bases, in that order; junction bases with no gene match: 10. This CDR3 contains 15 residues. The CDR3 protein is CSVDTGAPSDYGYTF. The CDR3 bases are TGCAGCGTTGATACAGGGGCTCCGAGTGACTATGGCTACACCTTC.

This chain connects TRBV12-3 or TRBV12-4 to TRBJ1-5; maybe TRBD1 (6 bases). V lost 5 bases to trimming and J lost 4 bases, with 12 bases between them. This CDR3 comprises 14 residues. The CDR3 reads CASSRTQGNQPQHF. DNA for the CDR3: TGTGCCAGCAGTAGAACACAGGGAAATCAGCCCCAGCATTTT.

This clonotype appeared once. The chain uses TRBV12-5 and TRBJ1-3; no definite D call. Trimming took off 4 bases at V and 7 bases at J, with 11 bases between the two ends. The CDR3 totals 13 residues. The germline V gene has CDR1 LGHNT and CDR2 FRNRAP. In DNA, the CDR3 is TGTGCTAGTGGTTCCTCGGACCGGAACACCATATATTTT. Its protein is CASGSSDRNTIYF.

This clonotype has more than one count but fewer than ten. The chain links TRBV2 to TRBJ2-7, with a possible D match to TRBD2 (5 bases). V was cut by 6 bases and J by 2 bases, with 17 bases left in between. CDR3 length: 15 residues. Germline V CDR1 and CDR2: SNHLY, FYNNEI. CDR3 nucleotides: TGTGCCAGCAGAAGGGAGCCCTATCGGGCCTACGAGCAGTACTTC. Protein product: CASRREPYRAYEQYF.

The rearrangement uses TRBV6-1 and TRBJ2-1, with 8 bases fitting TRBD1. Losses at the gene ends were 7 bases for V and 1 base for J; bases not matched to a gene: 6. Germline values: CDR1 MNHNS, CDR2 SASEGT. The CDR3 totals 15 residues. CDR3 loop: CASTLDRGSYNEQFF. Written as DNA, the CDR3 is TGTGCCAGCACTCTAGACAGGGGATCCTACAATGAGCAGTTCTTC.

The sample holds many counts of this clonotype. The V call is TRBV4-3, the J call TRBJ1-2; 8 bases are shared with TRBD1. The V gene's germline CDR1 is LGHNA and CDR2 YSLEER. V dropped 0 bases and J dropped 4; count of bases not matched to a gene: 16. This CDR3 contains 19 residues. The CDR3 sequence is CASSQDLPGQGVLSYGYTF. The DNA of the CDR3 is TGCGCCAGCAGCCAAGATCTCCCCGGACAGGGCGTCCTGAGCTATGGCTACACCTTC.

The chain recombines TRBV6-5 with TRBJ2-7; 9 nucleotides align to TRBD2. In germline, CDR1 is MNHEY, CDR2 SVGAGI. The CDR3 loop spans 15 amino acids. The junction had 4 bases not matched to a gene; V was cut back by 4 bases and J by 0 bases. DNA for the CDR3: TGTGCCAGCAGTTTAGCGGGAGTCCCCTCCTACGAGCAGTACTTC. Encoded protein: CASSLAGVPSYEQYF.

This clonotype occurred many times. The chain has TRBV12-3 or TRBV12-4 and TRBJ1-5; the match to TRBD1 covers 7 bases. With V trimmed by 1 base and J by 11 bases, 8 bases remained unmatched. The CDR3 totals 14 residues. The CDR3 loop is CASSLGTSQGAQHF. CDR3 DNA: TGTGCCAGCAGTTTAGGGACGTCCCAGGGGGCCCAGCATTTT.

This clonotype was picked up a small number of times. This chain uses TRBV10-3 with TRBJ2-7; 11 nucleotides match TRBD1. The length of the CDR3 is 13 residues. V lost 11 bases and J lost 2; bases outside the gene matches: 5. Germline loops: CDR1 ENHRY, CDR2 SYGVKD. The CDR3 sequence: CASGTGGPYEQYF. The CDR3 coding sequence is TGTGCCTCCGGGACAGGGGGTCCCTACGAGCAGTACTTC.

This clonotype was counted ten times or more. The genes are TRBV5-4 and TRBJ2-3; D not certain. The V gene lost 4 bases and the J gene lost 4 bases, with 7 bases spanning the gap. The CDR3 consists of 12 residues. Germline V gene sequence: CDR1 SGHNT, CDR2 YYREEE (reference sequence). CDR3 in DNA: TGTGCCAGCAGCGGATTTTCAGATACGCAGTATTTT. Protein: CASSGFSDTQYF.

The chain has TRBV5-6 and TRBJ2-7, with no clear D. V shed 2 bases and J shed 2 bases, with 14 bases lying between them. CDR3 length: 15 amino acids. CDR1 is SGHDT and CDR2 is YYEEEE in the germline V gene. The CDR3 is CASSFRRKATYEQYF. CDR3 nucleotide sequence: TGTGCCAGCAGCTTCCGACGGAAGGCTACCTACGAGCAGTACTTC.